Listed below are T cell receptor beta chains from one sample, sequenced in a study of control samples from healthy donors and cancer patients. TCRdb's table, derived via immunoSEQ multiplex PCR, lists solely in-frame clones and lacks some. The sample lists approximately 140,000 clones, roughly 89% occurring once. The specimen sequenced was PBMCs. The receptors here all came from a man aged 50 to 60 with head and neck cancer. CDR3s include the opening cysteine and the closing phenylalanine or tryptophan. D genes are given only for firm matches. The size entry is marked missing in some rows and otherwise reads once, few, many or a size class.

cdr3_aa,cdr3_nt,j_call,clone_size,d_call,v_call
CASSLSGTQIQETQYF,TGCGCCAGCAGCTTGAGTGGGACTCAAATACAAGAGACCCAGTACTTC,TRBJ2-5,NA,NA,TRBV5-1
CASSLSVGNTEAFF,TGCGCCAGCAGCTTGAGTGTGGGGAACACTGAAGCTTTCTTT,TRBJ1-1,NA,NA,TRBV5-1
CASSMGLAGAQYF,TGTGCCAGCAGTATGGGACTAGCAGGGGCCCAGTACTTC,TRBJ2-5,NA,TRBD2,TRBV27
CASSLALGGHTEAFF,TGTGCCAGCAGCTTGGCCTTAGGGGGGCACACTGAAGCTTTCTTT,TRBJ1-1,once,NA,TRBV5-4
CASSRQELPTYEQYF,TGTGCCAGCAGCCGCCAGGAGTTACCTACCTACGAGCAGTACTTC,TRBJ2-7,NA,NA,TRBV9
CASRIGTEAFF,TGTGCCAGCAGGATCGGGACAGAAGCTTTCTTT,TRBJ1-1,NA,NA,TRBV27
CASSFPGGGGETQYF,TGTGCCAGCAGTTTCCCCGGCGGGGGAGGAGAGACCCAGTACTTC,TRBJ2-5,NA,TRBD2,TRBV28
CATSVGLTGELFF,TGTGCCACCAGTGTTGGTTTAACCGGGGAGCTGTTTTTT,TRBJ2-2,NA,NA,TRBV24-1
CASSVGTASEQYF,TGTGCCAGCAGCGTAGGGACGGCCTCCGAGCAGTACTTC,TRBJ2-7,once,NA,TRBV9
CASSQVRNTEAFF,TGTGCCAGCAGCCAAGTTCGCAACACTGAAGCTTTCTTT,TRBJ1-1,NA,NA,TRBV3-1/TRBV3-2
CASSPHGGYNEQFF,TGTGCCAGCAGCCCCCATGGTGGGTACAATGAGCAGTTCTTC,TRBJ2-1,NA,NA,TRBV7-2
CASRRDRRPHEKLFF,TGTGCAAGTCGCCGGGACAGGAGGCCTCATGAAAAACTGTTTTTT,TRBJ1-4,NA,NA,TRBV12-2
CASSPGGRSSYEQYF,TGTGCCAGCAGTCCAGGGGGCCGAAGCTCCTACGAGCAGTACTTC,TRBJ2-7,NA,TRBD1,TRBV2